The text below deals with one TCR beta chain. The data belong to a study of T cells expressing NK-cell markers. TCRdb reprocessed the 5' RACE reads and reports one entry per CDR3 protein, with no DNA. Its table records about 32,000 distinct CDR3 sequences. The CDR3 totals 15 residues. Germline CDR1 reads MNHNS; CDR2 reads SASEGT. The sequence was collected from a woman between 18 and 69 years old in good health. V gene TRBV6-1 combines with J gene TRBJ1-2; TCRdb indicates TRBD1, and absent DNA this call remains unverified. The sample taken for sequencing was blood T cells: a sorted CD56 or NKG2C T cell subset, CD4+ or CD8+ T cells, or bulk PBMC T cells (not recorded which). The CDR3 sequence: CASSEDGGAGNGYTF.